This TCR beta chain was sequenced during a study of shared clonotypes between healthy human individuals. TCRdb's copy holds only in-frame clones and misses some; the assay was immunoSEQ multiplex PCR. The sample includes around 600,000 clones, roughly 98% of them seen just once. The naive CD8 fraction comprised CD45RO-negative cells positively selected for CCR7 and excluded terminally differentiated effector memory CD45RA+ cells. This CDR3 is 11 amino acids long. V shed 5 bases and J shed 6 bases, with 5 bases lying between them. Looked up from germline, CDR1 is SGDLS and CDR2 is YYNGEE. This TCR came from a man aged 30 to 45 in good health. The chain couples TRBV9 to TRBJ2-2; D not certain. Source material: naive CD8+ T cells sorted from blood. The CDR3 DNA reads as TGTGCCAGCAGGGGGTCCGGGGAGCTGTTTTTT. This translates into CASRGSGELFF.